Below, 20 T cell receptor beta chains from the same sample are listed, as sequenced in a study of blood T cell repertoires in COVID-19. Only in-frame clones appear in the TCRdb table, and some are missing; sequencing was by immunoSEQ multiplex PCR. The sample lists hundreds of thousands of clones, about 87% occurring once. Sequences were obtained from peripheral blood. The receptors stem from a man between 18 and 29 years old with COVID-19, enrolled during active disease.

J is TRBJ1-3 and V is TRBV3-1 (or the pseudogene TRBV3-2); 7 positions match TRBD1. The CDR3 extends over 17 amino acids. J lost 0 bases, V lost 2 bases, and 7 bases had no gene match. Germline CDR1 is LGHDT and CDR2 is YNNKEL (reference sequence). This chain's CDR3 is CASSQHGQDDSGNTIYF. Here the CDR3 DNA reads TGTGCCAGCAGCCAACATGGACAGGACGACTCTGGAAACACCATATATTTT.

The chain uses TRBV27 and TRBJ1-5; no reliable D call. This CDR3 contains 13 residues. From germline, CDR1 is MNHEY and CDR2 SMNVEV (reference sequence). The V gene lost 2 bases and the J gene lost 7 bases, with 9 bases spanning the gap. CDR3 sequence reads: CASSLNSGQPQHF. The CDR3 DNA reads TGTGCCAGCAGTTTAAACTCCGGGCAGCCCCAGCATTTT.

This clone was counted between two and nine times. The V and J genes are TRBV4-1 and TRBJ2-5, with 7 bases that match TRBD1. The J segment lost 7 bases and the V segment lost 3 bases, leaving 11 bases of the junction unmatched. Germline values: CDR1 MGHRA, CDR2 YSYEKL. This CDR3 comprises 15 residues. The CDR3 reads CASSQENRGSGTQYF. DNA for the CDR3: TGCGCCAGCAGCCAGGAAAACAGGGGATCAGGGACCCAGTACTTC.

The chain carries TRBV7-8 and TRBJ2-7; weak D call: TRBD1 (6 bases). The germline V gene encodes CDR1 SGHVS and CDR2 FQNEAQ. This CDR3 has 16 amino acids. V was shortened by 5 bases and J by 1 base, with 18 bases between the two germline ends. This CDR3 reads CASSLPRRQASYEQYF. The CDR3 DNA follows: TGTGCCAGCAGCCTTCCGAGAAGACAGGCTTCCTACGAGCAGTACTTC.

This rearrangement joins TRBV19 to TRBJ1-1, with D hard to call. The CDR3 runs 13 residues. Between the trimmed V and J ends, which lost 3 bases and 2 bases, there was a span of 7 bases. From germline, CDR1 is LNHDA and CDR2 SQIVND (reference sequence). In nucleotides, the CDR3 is TGTGCCAGTAGTATTTTGGCTAACACTGAAGCTTTCTTT. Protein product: CASSILANTEAFF.

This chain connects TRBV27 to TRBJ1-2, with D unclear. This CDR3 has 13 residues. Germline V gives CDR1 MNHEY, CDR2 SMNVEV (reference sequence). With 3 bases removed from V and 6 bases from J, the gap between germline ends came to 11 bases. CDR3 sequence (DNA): TGTGCCAGCAGTTTCGGGGTTCGAGATGGCTACACCTTC. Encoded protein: CASSFGVRDGYTF.

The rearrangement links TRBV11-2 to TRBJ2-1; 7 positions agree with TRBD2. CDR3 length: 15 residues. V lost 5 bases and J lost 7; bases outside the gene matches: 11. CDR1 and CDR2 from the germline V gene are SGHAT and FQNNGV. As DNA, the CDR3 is TGTGCCAGCAGCCCTTTAAGCGGGGCAGCAAATGAGCAGTTCTTC. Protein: CASSPLSGAANEQFF.

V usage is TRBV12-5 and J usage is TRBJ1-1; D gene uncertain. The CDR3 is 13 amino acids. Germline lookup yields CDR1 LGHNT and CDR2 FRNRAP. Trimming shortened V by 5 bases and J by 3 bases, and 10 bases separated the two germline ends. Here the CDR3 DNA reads TGTGCTAGTGGTACCACCGGGGACACTGAAGCTTTCTTT. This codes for CASGTTGDTEAFF.

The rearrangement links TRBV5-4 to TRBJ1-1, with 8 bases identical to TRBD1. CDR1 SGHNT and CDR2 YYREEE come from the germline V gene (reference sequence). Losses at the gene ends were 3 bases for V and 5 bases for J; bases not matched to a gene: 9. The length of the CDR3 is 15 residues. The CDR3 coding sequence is TGTGCCAGCAGCTCCTGGACAGGGTGGCGAACTGAAGCTTTCTTT. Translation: CASSSWTGWRTEAFF.

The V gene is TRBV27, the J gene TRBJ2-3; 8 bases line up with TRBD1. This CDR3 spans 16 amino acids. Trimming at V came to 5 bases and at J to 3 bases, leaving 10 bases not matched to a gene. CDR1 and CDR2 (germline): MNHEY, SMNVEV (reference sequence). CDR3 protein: CASSDQGALKTDTQYF. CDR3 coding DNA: TGTGCCAGCAGTGACCAGGGGGCTTTGAAAACAGATACGCAGTATTTT.

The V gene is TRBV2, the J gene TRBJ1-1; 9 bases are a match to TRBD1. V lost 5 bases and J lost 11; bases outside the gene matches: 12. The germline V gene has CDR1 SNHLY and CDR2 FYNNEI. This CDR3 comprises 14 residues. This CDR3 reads CASSISDFGTGAFF. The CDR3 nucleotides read TGTGCCAGCAGTATATCTGATTTCGGGACAGGGGCTTTCTTT.

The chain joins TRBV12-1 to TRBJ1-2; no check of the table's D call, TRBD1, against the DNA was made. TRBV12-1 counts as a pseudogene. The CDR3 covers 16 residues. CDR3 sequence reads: CASSLSNLGAGCGYTF. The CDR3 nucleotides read TGTGCCAGCAGCTTGAGTAACCTTGGGGCAGGGTGCGGCTACACCTTC.

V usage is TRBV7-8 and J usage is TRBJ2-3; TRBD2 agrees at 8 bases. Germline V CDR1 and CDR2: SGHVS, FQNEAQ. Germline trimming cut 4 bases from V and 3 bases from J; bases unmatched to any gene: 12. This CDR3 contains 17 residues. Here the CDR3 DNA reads TGTGCCAGCAGCTGGGGGACGGGGGGGCCCGTGACAGATACGCAGTATTTT. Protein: CASSWGTGGPVTDTQYF.

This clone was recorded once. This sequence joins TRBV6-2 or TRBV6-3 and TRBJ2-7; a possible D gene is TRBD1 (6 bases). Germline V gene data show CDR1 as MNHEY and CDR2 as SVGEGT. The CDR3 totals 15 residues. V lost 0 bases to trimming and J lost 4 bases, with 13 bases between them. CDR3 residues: CASSYSAGAGYEQYF. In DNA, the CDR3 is TGTGCCAGCAGTTACTCGGCAGGGGCAGGGTACGAGCAGTACTTC.

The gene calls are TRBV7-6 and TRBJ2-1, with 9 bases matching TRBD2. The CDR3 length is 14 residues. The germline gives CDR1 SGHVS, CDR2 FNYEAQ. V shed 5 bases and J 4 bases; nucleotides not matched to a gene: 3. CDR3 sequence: CASSLTSGYNEQFF. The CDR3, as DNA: TGTGCCAGCAGCCTGACTAGCGGTTACAATGAGCAGTTCTTC.

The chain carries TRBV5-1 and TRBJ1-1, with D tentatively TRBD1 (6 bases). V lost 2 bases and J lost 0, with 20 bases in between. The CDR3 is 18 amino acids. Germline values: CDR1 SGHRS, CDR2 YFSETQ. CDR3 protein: CASSLPGHRGLMNTEAFF. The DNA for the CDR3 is TGCGCCAGCAGCTTACCGGGACATCGGGGTTTAATGAACACTGAAGCTTTCTTT.

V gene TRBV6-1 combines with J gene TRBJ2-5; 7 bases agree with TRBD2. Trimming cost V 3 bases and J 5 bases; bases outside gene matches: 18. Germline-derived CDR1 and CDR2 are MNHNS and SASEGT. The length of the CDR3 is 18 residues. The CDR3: CASSDLPGGSPWGETQYF. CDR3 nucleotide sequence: TGTGCCAGCAGTGATCTCCCGGGAGGTTCCCCTTGGGGGGAGACCCAGTACTTC.

The CDR3: CASRPVSGGRDEQYF. The CDR3 DNA sequence: TGTGCAAGTCGCCCCGTTAGCGGGGGTCGGGACGAGCAGTACTTC. V usage is TRBV12-2 and J usage is TRBJ2-7; the table's D call of TRBD2 was not tested on the DNA. TRBV12-2 is described as a pseudogene. This CDR3 region has 15 residues.

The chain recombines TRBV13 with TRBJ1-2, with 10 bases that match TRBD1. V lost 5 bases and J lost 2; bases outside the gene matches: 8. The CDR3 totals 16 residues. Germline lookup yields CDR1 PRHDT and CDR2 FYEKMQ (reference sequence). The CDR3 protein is CASSLDRGKENYGYTF. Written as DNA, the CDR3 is TGTGCCAGCAGCCTGGACAGGGGGAAGGAGAACTATGGCTACACCTTC.

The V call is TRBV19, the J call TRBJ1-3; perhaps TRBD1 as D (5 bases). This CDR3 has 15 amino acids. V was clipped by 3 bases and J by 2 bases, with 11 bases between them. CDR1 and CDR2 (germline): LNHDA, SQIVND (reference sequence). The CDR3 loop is CASSMVWGAGNTIYF. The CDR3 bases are TGTGCCAGTAGTATGGTCTGGGGGGCTGGAAACACCATATATTTT.